The 32 T cell receptor beta chains below were found in one sample sequenced in a study of shared clonotypes between healthy human individuals. Produced via immunoSEQ multiplex PCR; TCRdb's table is partial and in-frame only. The profile shows more than 600,000 clones, under 95% of them singletons. CD45RO negativity and positive selection for CCR7 defined naive CD8 cells, a population that excluded terminally differentiated effector memory CD45RA+ cells. Specimen: naive CD8+ T cells sorted from blood. These receptors came from a man younger than 45 in good health.

The rearrangement uses TRBV9 and TRBJ1-1; 7 bases match TRBD1. The length of the CDR3 is 15 residues. Germline V gene lookup returns CDR1 SGDLS and CDR2 YYNGEE. The ends lost 0 bases at V and 6 bases at J; junction bases unmatched: 8. Here the CDR3 reads CASSVGQLGQAEAFF. The CDR3, as DNA: TGTGCCAGCAGCGTAGGTCAATTAGGACAGGCTGAAGCTTTCTTT.

The chain is built from TRBV9 and TRBJ2-1; no definite D call. V lost 0 bases and J lost 8, with 15 bases in between. Germline V gene data show CDR1 as SGDLS and CDR2 as YYNGEE. The CDR3 is 15 amino acids. The chain's CDR3 is CASSVDLRARDEQFF. The DNA of the CDR3 is TGTGCCAGCAGCGTAGATTTAAGGGCCCGGGATGAGCAGTTCTTC.

The chain has TRBV7-9 and TRBJ1-4; D is unclear. The CDR3 extends over 19 amino acids. Per the germline V gene, CDR1 is SEHNR and CDR2 is FQNEAQ (reference sequence). With 5 bases removed from V and 0 bases from J, the gap between germline ends came to 22 bases. CDR3 DNA: TGTGCCAGCAGCGAACCACGGACGGGAACCTTTGCAACTAATGAAAAACTGTTTTTT. Protein product: CASSEPRTGTFATNEKLFF.

For the CDR3, the DNA is TGTGCCAGCAGCAAAGGCACGGTAATCTCCTACAATGAGCAGTTCTTC. It codes for CASSKGTVISYNEQFF. J is TRBJ2-1 and V is TRBV21-1; TRBD2 is the table's D call and was not checked against the DNA. TRBV21-1 is termed a pseudogene. The CDR3 spans 16 residues.

The chain links TRBV18 to TRBJ2-1; D call uncertain. CDR3 length equals 15 residues. Between the trimmed V and J ends, which lost 0 bases and 4 bases, there was a span of 10 bases. From germline, CDR1 is KGHSH and CDR2 LQKENI. The DNA for the CDR3 is TGTGCCAGCTCACCACCACAACATGAGTACAATGAGCAGTTCTTC. Residues: CASSPPQHEYNEQFF. Full variable domain (missing parts from reference TRBV18 and TRBJ2-1): NAGVMQNPRHLVRRRGQEARLRCSPMKGHSHVYWYRQLPEEGLKFMVYLQKENIIDESGMPKERFSAEFPKEGPSILRIQQVVRGDSAAYFCASSPPQHEYNEQFFGPGTRLTVL.

This clone was recorded only once. This chain links TRBV11-2 with TRBJ2-6, with 8 positions matching TRBD1. CDR3 length: 17 amino acids. J was trimmed by 0 bases and V by 5 bases; bases with no gene match: 6. From germline, CDR1 is SGHAT and CDR2 FQNNGV. Here the CDR3 reads CASSPTGVSSGANVLTF. In DNA, the CDR3 is TGTGCCAGCAGCCCGACAGGGGTGAGCTCTGGGGCCAACGTCCTGACTTTC. Complete variable domain (other parts from reference TRBV11-2 and TRBJ2-6): EAGVAQSPRYKIIEKRQSVAFWCNPISGHATLYWYQQILGQGPKLLIQFQNNGVVDDSQLPKDRFSAERLKGVDSTLKIQPAKLEDSAVYLCASSPTGVSSGANVLTFGAGSRLTVL.

The chain couples TRBV4-3 to TRBJ2-7, with 7 nucleotides matching TRBD1. Germline loops: CDR1 LGHNA, CDR2 YSLEER. Trimming at V came to 0 bases and at J to 3 bases, leaving 14 bases not matched to a gene. The CDR3 contains 18 residues. CDR3 bases: TGCGCCAGCAGCCAAGATAAGGGGGCAGGGAATCTCCTCTACGAGCAGTACTTC. It codes for CASSQDKGAGNLLYEQYF.

This chain links TRBV9 with TRBJ1-2; D unclear. The germline V and J ends were trimmed by 3 bases and 1 base, with 16 bases remaining between them. This CDR3 is built from 16 residues. Germline CDR1 SGDLS, CDR2 YYNGEE. The CDR3 region is CASSGGGGRHNYGYTF. The CDR3 coding sequence is TGTGCCAGCAGCGGTGGAGGTGGCAGACATAACTATGGCTACACCTTC. Complete variable domain (other parts from reference TRBV9 and TRBJ1-2): DSGVTQTPKHLITATGQRVTLRCSPRSGDLSVYWYQQSLDQGLQFLIQYYNGEERAKGNILERFSAQQFPDLHSELNLSSLELGDSALYFCASSGGGGRHNYGYTFGSGTRLTVV.

This clone came up once. J is TRBJ1-4 and V is TRBV30, with 8 bases fitting TRBD1. The CDR3 is made up of 14 amino acids. V trimming: 1 base; J trimming: 7 bases; junction bases outside the gene matches: 5. The germline V gene encodes CDR1 GTSNPN and CDR2 SVGIG (reference sequence). The CDR3, as DNA: TGTGCCTGGAGTGCCGGACAGGGTGGTGAAAAACTGTTTTTT. Protein: CAWSAGQGGEKLFF.

About this clone: This specimen includes other DNA sequences encoding the same CDR3. The DNA of the CDR3 is TGCGCCAGCAGCTCTCCGGGACAGGGGGCCTACGAGCAGTACTTC. The encoded protein is CASSSPGQGAYEQYF. The chain employs TRBV5-1 and TRBJ2-7; TRBD1 matches at 11 bases. V dropped 3 bases and J dropped 2; count of bases not matched to a gene: 4. The CDR3 extends over 15 amino acids. Germline assignment: CDR1 SGHRS and CDR2 YFSETQ.

This clone was recorded once. CDR3 sequence reads: CASSSTGEGGHQPQHF. The CDR3 region has the DNA TGTGCCAGCAGCTCAACGGGAGAGGGGGGGCATCAGCCCCAGCATTTT. The J gene is TRBJ1-5, the V gene TRBV27, with a possible D match to TRBD1 (6 bases). Germline loops: CDR1 MNHEY, CDR2 SMNVEV (reference sequence). The germline V and J ends were trimmed by 6 bases and 5 bases, with 20 bases remaining between them. The CDR3 extends over 16 amino acids.

J is TRBJ2-7 and V is TRBV7-8, with a weak D call TRBD2 (5 bases). This CDR3 is 12 amino acids long. Germline CDR1 reads SGHVS; CDR2 reads FQNEAQ. The V gene lost 2 bases and the J gene lost 6 bases, with 8 bases spanning the gap. The CDR3 is CASSLFEGEQYF. As DNA, the CDR3 is TGTGCCAGCAGCTTATTCGAGGGCGAGCAGTACTTC.

This sequence joins TRBV6-6 and TRBJ1-5; D possibly corresponds to TRBD1 (5 bases). This CDR3 has 15 residues. CDR1 and CDR2 from the germline V gene are MNHNY and SVGAGI (reference sequence). Trimming took 8 bases from V and 0 from J, leaving 14 bases between them. DNA of the CDR3: TGTGCCAGCTCAGGGCGGGGATATAGCAATCAGCCCCAGCATTTT. It codes for CASSGRGYSNQPQHF.

This clone was counted a few times. This sequence joins TRBV11-2 and TRBJ1-1; D ambiguous. Germline CDR1 and CDR2: SGHAT and FQNNGV. V lost 4 bases and J lost 4, with 7 bases in between. CDR3 length: 12 residues. The CDR3 DNA is TGTGCCAGCAGCTCCCTTGGCACTGAAGCTTTCTTT. This encodes CASSSLGTEAFF.

The chain combines TRBV5-1 with TRBJ2-7, with a possible D match to TRBD2 (6 bases). The germline V and J ends were trimmed by 4 bases and 0 bases, with 11 bases remaining between them. CDR1 SGHRS and CDR2 YFSETQ come from the germline V gene. CDR3 length: 14 amino acids. CDR3 in DNA: TGCGCCAGCAGCGCACCCGGGAGCTCCTACGAGCAGTACTTC. This gives the protein CASSAPGSSYEQYF.

This rearrangement joins TRBV29-1 to TRBJ2-1; no clear D. Germline V gene sequence: CDR1 SQVTM, CDR2 ANQGSEA. The V gene lost 1 base and the J gene lost 4 bases, with 5 bases spanning the gap. There are 12 residues in the CDR3. The CDR3 loop reads CSVEVTYNEQFF. The CDR3 bases are TGCAGCGTTGAAGTTACTTACAATGAGCAGTTCTTC.

V and J are TRBV5-1 and TRBJ2-1, with 15 bases matching TRBD2. Trimming at V came to 3 bases and at J to 9 bases, leaving 10 bases not matched to a gene. CDR3 size: 17 residues. The germline V gene encodes CDR1 SGHRS and CDR2 YFSETQ. The CDR3 nucleotides read TGCGCCAGCAGCTGGACTAGCGGGAGGGCCGAGGGAATTGAGCAGTTCTTC. Amino acids: CASSWTSGRAEGIEQFF.

The chain is built from TRBV15 and TRBJ2-2; 8 nucleotides agree with TRBD1. The ends lost 3 bases at V and 9 bases at J; junction bases unmatched: 9. This CDR3 has 15 amino acids. Germline V gives CDR1 LNHNV, CDR2 YYDKDF (reference sequence). The CDR3 DNA is TGTGCCACCAGCAGTACGGGACAGGCCGGCCGGGAGCTGTTTTTT. Translated, it gives CATSSTGQAGRELFF. The variable domain in full, with the rest retrieved from reference TRBV15 and TRBJ2-2, is DAMVIQNPRYQVTQFGKPVTLSCSQTLNHNVMYWYQQKSSQAPKLLFHYYDKDFNNEADTPDNFQSRRPNTSFCFLDIRSPGLGDTAMYLCATSSTGQAGRELFFGEGSRLTVL.

This chain links TRBV6-6 with TRBJ1-1; D not certain. V was trimmed by 4 bases and J by 1 base, leaving 10 bases between them. The CDR3 length is 14 residues. Germline V lookup: CDR1 MNHNY, CDR2 SVGAGI (reference sequence). CDR3: CASSFSDGNTEAFF. CDR3 in DNA: TGTGCCAGCAGTTTCTCGGACGGGAACACTGAAGCTTTCTTT.

The chain is built from TRBV28 and TRBJ2-7, with TRBD1 matching over 9 bases. This CDR3 has 14 amino acids. Germline V gene sequence: CDR1 MDHEN, CDR2 SYDVKM. V gave up 7 bases and J gave up 3 bases; unmatched junction bases: 7. The CDR3 loop is CASTEGQGFYEQYF. CDR3 coding DNA: TGTGCCAGCACTGAGGGACAGGGTTTCTACGAGCAGTACTTC.

A single count supports this clone. The chain employs TRBV6-6 and TRBJ2-3, with D maybe TRBD1 (6 bases). In germline, CDR1 is MNHNY, CDR2 SVGAGI (reference sequence). The CDR3 totals 15 residues. Trimming stripped 4 bases from V and 3 bases from J, with 14 bases between. CDR3 sequence reads: CASSSNRDVTDTQYF. The CDR3 DNA reads as TGTGCCAGCAGTTCCAACAGGGATGTGACAGATACGCAGTATTTT.

The chain combines TRBV5-1 with TRBJ1-4; D is possibly TRBD1 (5 bases). The V gene's germline CDR1 is SGHRS and CDR2 YFSETQ. V was cut by 4 bases and J by 0 bases, with 7 bases left in between. CDR3 length equals 14 residues. The CDR3 loop is CASSGGSTNEKLFF. CDR3 bases: TGCGCCAGCAGCGGGGGGTCAACTAATGAAAAACTGTTTTTT. Filled out from reference TRBV5-1 and TRBJ1-4, the complete variable domain reads KAGVTQTPRYLIKTRGQQVTLSCSPISGHRSVSWYQQTPGQGLQFLFEYFSETQRNKGNFPGRFSGRQFSNSRSEMNVSTLELGDSALYLCASSGGSTNEKLFFGSGTQLSVL.

The V call is TRBV19, the J call TRBJ2-2, with D tentatively TRBD1 (6 bases). This CDR3 has 14 amino acids. CDR1 and CDR2 from the germline V gene are LNHDA and SQIVND (reference sequence). Trimming removed 7 bases at V and 1 base at J, with 10 bases between. The CDR3 loop reads CASTGTKNTGELFF. CDR3 DNA sequence: TGTGCCAGTACCGGGACAAAGAACACCGGGGAGCTGTTTTTT. Together with reference TRBV19 and TRBJ2-2, the CDR3 gives the full variable domain: DGGITQSPKYLFRKEGQNVTLSCEQNLNHDAMYWYRQDPGQGLRLIYYSQIVNDFQKGDIAEGYSVSREKKESFPLTVTSAQKNPTAFYLCASTGTKNTGELFFGEGSRLTVL.

The CDR3 DNA is TGTGCCATCAGTGAGGCACGGCAGCCTTACGAGCAGTACTTC. Its translation is CAISEARQPYEQYF. This chain connects TRBV10-3 to TRBJ2-7; D not resolved. Trimming left V 2 bases short and J 4 bases short, with 12 bases between. The CDR3 runs 14 residues. Germline CDR1 reads ENHRY; CDR2 reads SYGVKD.

J is TRBJ2-7 and V is TRBV29-1; possible D gene TRBD1, 6 bases. The CDR3 runs to 13 residues. V was pared by 5 bases and J by 0 bases, with 11 bases between. Germline loops: CDR1 SQVTM, CDR2 ANQGSEA. This CDR3 is CSVSTGSSYEQYF. The CDR3 DNA sequence: TGCAGCGTTTCTACAGGGTCCTCCTACGAGCAGTACTTC.

J is TRBJ2-2 and V is TRBV27; TRBD1 matches 8 bases. This CDR3 spans 19 amino acids. V shed 2 bases, J shed 0 bases, and the junction held 11 bases outside the gene matches. In germline, CDR1 is MNHEY, CDR2 SMNVEV (reference sequence). The CDR3 here is CASSLLWTGLYPNTGELFF. The CDR3 region has the DNA TGTGCCAGCAGTTTACTGTGGACAGGGTTATACCCGAACACCGGGGAGCTGTTTTTT.

The V gene is TRBV30, the J gene TRBJ2-3, with a tentative D call TRBD2 (5 bases). This CDR3 contains 14 residues. Trimming cost V 0 bases and J 1 base, with 8 bases left between them. Looked up from germline, CDR1 is GTSNPN and CDR2 is SVGIG (reference sequence). For the CDR3, the DNA is TGTGCCTGGAGTGTGGCGGGTGGCACAGATACGCAGTATTTT. Protein product: CAWSVAGGTDTQYF. Using reference TRBV30 and TRBJ2-3 for the parts outside the CDR3, the full variable domain is SQTIHQWPATLVQPVGSPLSLECTVEGTSNPNLYWYRQAAGRGLQLLFYSVGIGQISSEVPQNLSASRPQDRQFILSSKKLLLSDSGFYLCAWSVAGGTDTQYFGPGTRLTVL.

The chain combines TRBV27 with TRBJ2-1; 10 positions match TRBD2. V lost 5 bases and J lost 3; bases outside the gene matches: 4. Per the germline V gene, CDR1 is MNHEY and CDR2 is SMNVEV (reference sequence). This CDR3 comprises 15 residues. In nucleotides, the CDR3 is TGTGCCAGCAGTACCCGGACTAGCGGCTACAATGAGCAGTTCTTC. Its protein is CASSTRTSGYNEQFF.

The V and J genes are TRBV2 and TRBJ2-1, with D possibly matching TRBD2 (6 bases). This CDR3 has 14 amino acids. The ends were cut back, 10 bases at V and 4 bases at J, with 17 bases in the middle. CDR1 is SNHLY, CDR2 FYNNEI, per germline. CDR3 amino acids: CATPDGGPYNEQFF. The CDR3 region has the DNA TGTGCCACACCGGACGGGGGACCTTACAATGAGCAGTTCTTC.

V and J are TRBV7-7 and TRBJ2-2; 7 bases are shared with TRBD1. The CDR3 is 16 residues long. V was clipped by 5 bases and J by 1 base; unmatched bases: 7. Looked up from germline, CDR1 is SSHAT and CDR2 is FNYEAQ (reference sequence). Here the CDR3 reads CASSPKTGLNTGELFF. The CDR3 bases are TGTGCCAGCAGCCCCAAGACAGGGTTGAACACCGGGGAGCTGTTTTTT.

The chain employs TRBV15 and TRBJ2-7; D gene unclear. In germline, CDR1 is LNHNV, CDR2 YYDKDF (reference sequence). CDR3 length: 14 amino acids. V lost 0 bases, J lost 0 bases, and 6 bases lay in between. CDR3 nucleotide sequence: TGTGCCACCAGCAGAGACCCAAGCTCCTACGAGCAGTACTTC. It translates to CATSRDPSSYEQYF. Together with reference TRBV15 and TRBJ2-7, the CDR3 gives the full variable domain: DAMVIQNPRYQVTQFGKPVTLSCSQTLNHNVMYWYQQKSSQAPKLLFHYYDKDFNNEADTPDNFQSRRPNTSFCFLDIRSPGLGDTAMYLCATSRDPSSYEQYFGPGTRLTVT.

The CDR3 DNA follows: TGTGCCAGCCTCGGGCCGTCCACCGGGGAGCTGTTTTTT. Amino acids: CASLGPSTGELFF. This chain joins TRBV5-8 and TRBJ2-2; D uncertain. The CDR3 length is 13 residues. The ends were cut back, 7 bases at V and 4 bases at J, with 11 bases in the middle. Germline CDR1 SGHTS, CDR2 YDEGEE.